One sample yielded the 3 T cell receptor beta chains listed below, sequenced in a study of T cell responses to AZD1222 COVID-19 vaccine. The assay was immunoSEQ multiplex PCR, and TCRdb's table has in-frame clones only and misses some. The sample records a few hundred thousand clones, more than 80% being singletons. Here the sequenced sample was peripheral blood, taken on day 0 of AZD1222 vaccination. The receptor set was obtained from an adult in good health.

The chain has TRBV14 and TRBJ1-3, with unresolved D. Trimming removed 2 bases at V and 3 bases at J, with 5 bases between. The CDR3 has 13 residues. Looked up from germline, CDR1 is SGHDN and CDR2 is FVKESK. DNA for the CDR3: TGTGCCAGCAGCCAATACGTTGGAAACACCATATATTTT. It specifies CASSQYVGNTIYF.

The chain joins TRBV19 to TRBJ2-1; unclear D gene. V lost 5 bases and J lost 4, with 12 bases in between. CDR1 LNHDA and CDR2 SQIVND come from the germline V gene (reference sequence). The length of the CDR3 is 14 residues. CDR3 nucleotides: TGTGCCAGTAGTTTCGACACCCCATACAATGAGCAGTTCTTC. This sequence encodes CASSFDTPYNEQFF.

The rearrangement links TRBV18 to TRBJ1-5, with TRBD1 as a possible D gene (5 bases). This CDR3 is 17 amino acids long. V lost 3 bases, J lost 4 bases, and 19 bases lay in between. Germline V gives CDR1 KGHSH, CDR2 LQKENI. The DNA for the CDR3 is TGTGCCAGCTCACCCTTGGGGAAGGGGAATAGTAATCAGCCCCAGCATTTT. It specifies CASSPLGKGNSNQPQHF.